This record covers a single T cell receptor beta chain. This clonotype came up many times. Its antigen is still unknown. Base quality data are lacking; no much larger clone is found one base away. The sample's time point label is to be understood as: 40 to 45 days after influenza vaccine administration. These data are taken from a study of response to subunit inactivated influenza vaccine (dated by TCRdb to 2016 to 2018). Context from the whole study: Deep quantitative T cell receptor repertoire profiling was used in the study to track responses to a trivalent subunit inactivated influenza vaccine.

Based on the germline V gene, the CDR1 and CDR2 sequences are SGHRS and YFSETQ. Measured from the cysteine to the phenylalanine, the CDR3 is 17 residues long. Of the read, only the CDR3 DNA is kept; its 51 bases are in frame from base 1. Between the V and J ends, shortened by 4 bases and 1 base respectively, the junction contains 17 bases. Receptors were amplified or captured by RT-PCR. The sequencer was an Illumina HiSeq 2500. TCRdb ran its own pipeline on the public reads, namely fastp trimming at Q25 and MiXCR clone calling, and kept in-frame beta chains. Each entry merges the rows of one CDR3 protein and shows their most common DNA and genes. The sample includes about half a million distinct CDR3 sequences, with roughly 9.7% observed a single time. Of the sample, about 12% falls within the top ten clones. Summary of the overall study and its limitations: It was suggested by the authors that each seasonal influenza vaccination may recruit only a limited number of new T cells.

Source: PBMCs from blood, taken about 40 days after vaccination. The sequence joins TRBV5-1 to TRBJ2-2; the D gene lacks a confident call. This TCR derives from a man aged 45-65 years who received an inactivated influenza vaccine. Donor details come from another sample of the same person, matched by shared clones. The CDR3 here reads CASSLPTKTLNTGELFF. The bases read TGCGCCAGCAGCCTTCCGACGAAGACCTTGAACACCGGGGAGCTGTTTTTT.